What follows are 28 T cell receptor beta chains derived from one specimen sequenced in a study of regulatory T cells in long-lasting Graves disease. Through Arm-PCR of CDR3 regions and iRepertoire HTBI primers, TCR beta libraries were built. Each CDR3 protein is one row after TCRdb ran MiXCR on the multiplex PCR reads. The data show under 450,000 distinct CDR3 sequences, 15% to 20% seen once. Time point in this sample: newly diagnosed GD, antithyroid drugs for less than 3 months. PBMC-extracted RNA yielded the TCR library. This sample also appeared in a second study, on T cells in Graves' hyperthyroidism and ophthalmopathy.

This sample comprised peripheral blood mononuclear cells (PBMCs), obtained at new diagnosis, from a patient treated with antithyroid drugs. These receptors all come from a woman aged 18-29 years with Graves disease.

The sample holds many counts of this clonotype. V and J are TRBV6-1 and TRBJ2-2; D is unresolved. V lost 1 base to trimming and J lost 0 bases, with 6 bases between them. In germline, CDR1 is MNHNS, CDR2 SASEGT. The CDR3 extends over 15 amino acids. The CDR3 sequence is CASSEEVTNTGELFF. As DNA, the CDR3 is TGTGCCAGCAGTGAAGAGGTTACGAACACCGGGGAGCTGTTTTTT.

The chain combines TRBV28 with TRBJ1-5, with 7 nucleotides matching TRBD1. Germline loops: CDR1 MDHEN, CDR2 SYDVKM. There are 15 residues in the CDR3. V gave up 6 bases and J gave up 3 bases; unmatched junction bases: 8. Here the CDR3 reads CASRDRPDHNQPQHF. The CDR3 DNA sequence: TGTGCCAGCAGGGACAGGCCGGATCACAATCAGCCCCAGCATTTT.

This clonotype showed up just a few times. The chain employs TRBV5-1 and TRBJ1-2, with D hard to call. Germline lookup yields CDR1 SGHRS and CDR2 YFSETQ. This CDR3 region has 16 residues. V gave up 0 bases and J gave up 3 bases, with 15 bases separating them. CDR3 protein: CASSLEPASGYYGYTF. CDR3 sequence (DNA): TGCGCCAGCAGCTTGGAGCCAGCCTCGGGGTACTATGGCTACACCTTC.

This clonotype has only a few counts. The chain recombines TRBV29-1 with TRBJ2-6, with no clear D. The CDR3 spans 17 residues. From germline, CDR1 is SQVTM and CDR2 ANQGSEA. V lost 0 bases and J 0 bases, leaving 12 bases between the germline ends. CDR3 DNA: TGCAGCGTTGAAGATCGGGTCGGCAGCTCTGGGGCCAACGTCCTGACTTTC. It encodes CSVEDRVGSSGANVLTF. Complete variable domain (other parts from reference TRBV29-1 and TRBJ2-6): SAVISQKPSRDICQRGTSLTIQCQVDSQVTMMFWYRQQPGQSLTLIATANQGSEATYESGFVIDKFPISRPNLTFSTLTVSNMSPEDSSIYLCSVEDRVGSSGANVLTFGAGSRLTVL.

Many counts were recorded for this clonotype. The CDR3 loop reads CASSPSPPRGTSQETQYF. Here the CDR3 DNA reads TGTGCCAGCTCACCATCCCCCCCGAGGGGGACCTCCCAAGAGACCCAGTACTTC. This chain uses TRBV18 with TRBJ2-5, with TRBD1 as a possible D gene (6 bases). With 2 bases removed from V and 1 base from J, the gap between germline ends came to 20 bases. The CDR3 is made up of 18 amino acids. Germline CDR1 is KGHSH and CDR2 is LQKENI.

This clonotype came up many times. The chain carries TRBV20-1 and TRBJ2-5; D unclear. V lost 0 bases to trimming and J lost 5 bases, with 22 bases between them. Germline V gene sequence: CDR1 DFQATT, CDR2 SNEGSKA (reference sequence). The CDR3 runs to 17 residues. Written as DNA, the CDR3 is TGCAGTGCTAGAGATGGTGTTCGGGCGCGAAAAGGGGAGACCCAGTACTTC. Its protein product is CSARDGVRARKGETQYF.

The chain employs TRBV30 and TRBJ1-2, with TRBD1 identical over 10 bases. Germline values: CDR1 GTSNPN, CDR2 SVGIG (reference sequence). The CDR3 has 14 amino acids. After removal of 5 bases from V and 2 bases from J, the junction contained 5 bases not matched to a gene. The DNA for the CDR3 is TGTGCCTGGGGGACAGGGGCCTGGAACTATGGCTACACCTTC. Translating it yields CAWGTGAWNYGYTF. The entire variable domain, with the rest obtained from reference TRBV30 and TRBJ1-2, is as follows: SQTIHQWPATLVQPVGSPLSLECTVEGTSNPNLYWYRQAAGRGLQLLFYSVGIGQISSEVPQNLSASRPQDRQFILSSKKLLLSDSGFYLCAWGTGAWNYGYTFGSGTRLTVV.

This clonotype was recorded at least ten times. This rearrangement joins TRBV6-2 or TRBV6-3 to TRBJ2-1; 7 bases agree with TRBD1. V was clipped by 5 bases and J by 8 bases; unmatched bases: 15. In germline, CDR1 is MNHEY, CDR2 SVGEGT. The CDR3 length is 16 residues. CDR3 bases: TGTGCCAGCAGTGAAATGTTGGCAGGGGGTGGAGATGAGCAGTTCTTC. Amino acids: CASSEMLAGGGDEQFF.

In DNA, the CDR3 is TGTGCCAGCAGCTTTGGCGGGGGGTTTAGCCAAGAGACCCAGTACTTC. Residues: CASSFGGGFSQETQYF. The chain carries TRBV7-9 and TRBJ2-5, with TRBD2 matching 8 bases. The CDR3 totals 16 residues. The V gene end was trimmed by 3 bases and the J gene end by 1 base; junction bases not matched to a gene: 7. CDR1 and CDR2 (germline): SEHNR, FQNEAQ (reference sequence).

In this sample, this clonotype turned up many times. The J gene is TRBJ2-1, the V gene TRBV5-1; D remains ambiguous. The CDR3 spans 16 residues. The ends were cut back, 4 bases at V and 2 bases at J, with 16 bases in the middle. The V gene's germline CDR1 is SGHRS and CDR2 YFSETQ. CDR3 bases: TGCGCCAGCAGCCTACCAACCGGGTCCCCCTACAATGAGCAGTTCTTC. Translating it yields CASSLPTGSPYNEQFF. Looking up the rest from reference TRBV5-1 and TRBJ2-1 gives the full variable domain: KAGVTQTPRYLIKTRGQQVTLSCSPISGHRSVSWYQQTPGQGLQFLFEYFSETQRNKGNFPGRFSGRQFSNSRSEMNVSTLELGDSALYLCASSLPTGSPYNEQFFGPGTRLTVL.

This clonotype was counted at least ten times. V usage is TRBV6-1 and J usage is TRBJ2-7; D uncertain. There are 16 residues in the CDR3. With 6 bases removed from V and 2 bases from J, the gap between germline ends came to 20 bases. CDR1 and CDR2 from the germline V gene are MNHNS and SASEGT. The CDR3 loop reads CASRESTSVSPYEQYF. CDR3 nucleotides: TGTGCCAGCAGGGAGTCGACAAGCGTATCCCCCTACGAGCAGTACTTC.

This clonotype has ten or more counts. The CDR3 region has the DNA TGTGCCAGCAGTTTTGGACGTAGCAATCAGCCCCAGCATTTT. It translates to CASSFGRSNQPQHF. The chain has TRBV12-3 or TRBV12-4 and TRBJ1-5; D gene uncertain. This CDR3 comprises 14 residues. Trimming took 3 bases from V and 0 from J, leaving 6 bases between them.

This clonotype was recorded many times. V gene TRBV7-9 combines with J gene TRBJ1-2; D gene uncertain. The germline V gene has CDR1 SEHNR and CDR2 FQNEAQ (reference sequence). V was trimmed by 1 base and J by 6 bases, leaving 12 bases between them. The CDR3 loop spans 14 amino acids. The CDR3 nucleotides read TGTGCCAGCAGCTTAGGCGTCAGCCGGGATGGCTACACCTTC. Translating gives CASSLGVSRDGYTF.

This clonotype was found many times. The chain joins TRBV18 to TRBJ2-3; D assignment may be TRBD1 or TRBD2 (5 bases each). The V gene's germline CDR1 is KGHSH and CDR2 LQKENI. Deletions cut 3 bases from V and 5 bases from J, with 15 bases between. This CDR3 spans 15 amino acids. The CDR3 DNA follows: TGTGCCAGCTCACCTGGGACGTCTTCCCGAGATACGCAGTATTTT. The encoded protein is CASSPGTSSRDTQYF. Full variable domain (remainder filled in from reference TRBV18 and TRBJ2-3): NAGVMQNPRHLVRRRGQEARLRCSPMKGHSHVYWYRQLPEEGLKFMVYLQKENIIDESGMPKERFSAEFPKEGPSILRIQQVVRGDSAAYFCASSPGTSSRDTQYFGPGTRLTVL.

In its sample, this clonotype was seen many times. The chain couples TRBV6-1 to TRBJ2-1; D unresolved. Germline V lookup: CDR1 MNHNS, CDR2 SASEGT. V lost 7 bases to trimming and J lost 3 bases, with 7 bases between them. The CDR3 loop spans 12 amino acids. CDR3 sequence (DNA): TGTGCCAGCATCAAAGGCTACAATGAGCAGTTCTTC. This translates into CASIKGYNEQFF.

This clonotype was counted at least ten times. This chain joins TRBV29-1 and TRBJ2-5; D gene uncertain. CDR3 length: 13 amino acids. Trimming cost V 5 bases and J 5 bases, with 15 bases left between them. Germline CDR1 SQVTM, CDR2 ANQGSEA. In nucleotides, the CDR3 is TGCAGCGTTATAAGGCAAGCAATGGAGACCCAGTACTTC. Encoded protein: CSVIRQAMETQYF.

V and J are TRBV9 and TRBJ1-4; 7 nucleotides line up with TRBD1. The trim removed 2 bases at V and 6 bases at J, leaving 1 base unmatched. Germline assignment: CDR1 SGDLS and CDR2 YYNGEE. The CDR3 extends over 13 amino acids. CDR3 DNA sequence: TGTGCCAGCAGCGTCCAGGGGGATGAAAAACTGTTTTTT. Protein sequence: CASSVQGDEKLFF.

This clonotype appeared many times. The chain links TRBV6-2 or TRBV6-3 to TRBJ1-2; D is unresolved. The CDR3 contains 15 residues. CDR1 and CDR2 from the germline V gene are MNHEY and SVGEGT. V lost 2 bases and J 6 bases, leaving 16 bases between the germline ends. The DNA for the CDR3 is TGTGCCAGCAGTTACAATCCAGAAGGGATTCATGGCTACACCTTC. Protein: CASSYNPEGIHGYTF.

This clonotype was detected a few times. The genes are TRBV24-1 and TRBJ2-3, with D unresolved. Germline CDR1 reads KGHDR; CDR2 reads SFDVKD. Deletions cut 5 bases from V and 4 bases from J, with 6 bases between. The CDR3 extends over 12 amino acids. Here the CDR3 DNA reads TGTGCCACCAGTGCCCCTTCAGATACGCAGTATTTT. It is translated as CATSAPSDTQYF.

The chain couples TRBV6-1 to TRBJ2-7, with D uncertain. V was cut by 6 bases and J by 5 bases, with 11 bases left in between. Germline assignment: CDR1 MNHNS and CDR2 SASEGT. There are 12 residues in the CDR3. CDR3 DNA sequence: TGTGCCAGCAGACTAATTAACAACGAGCAGTACTTC. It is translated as CASRLINNEQYF.

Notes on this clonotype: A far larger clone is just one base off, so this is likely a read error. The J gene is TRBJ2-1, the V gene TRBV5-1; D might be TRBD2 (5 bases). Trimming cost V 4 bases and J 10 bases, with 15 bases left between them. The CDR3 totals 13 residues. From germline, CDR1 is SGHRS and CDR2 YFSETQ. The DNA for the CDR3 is TGCGCCAGCAGCGAGTCGGGGAACCACGAGCAGTTCTTC. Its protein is CASSESGNHEQFF.

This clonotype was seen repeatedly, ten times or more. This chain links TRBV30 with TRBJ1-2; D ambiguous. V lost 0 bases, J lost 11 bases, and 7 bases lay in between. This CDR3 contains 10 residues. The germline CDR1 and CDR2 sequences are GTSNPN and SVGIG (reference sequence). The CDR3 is CAWSVERYTF. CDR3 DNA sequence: TGTGCCTGGAGTGTCGAGAGGTACACCTTC. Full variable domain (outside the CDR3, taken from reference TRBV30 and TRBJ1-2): SQTIHQWPATLVQPVGSPLSLECTVEGTSNPNLYWYRQAAGRGLQLLFYSVGIGQISSEVPQNLSASRPQDRQFILSSKKLLLSDSGFYLCAWSVERYTFGSGTRLTVV.

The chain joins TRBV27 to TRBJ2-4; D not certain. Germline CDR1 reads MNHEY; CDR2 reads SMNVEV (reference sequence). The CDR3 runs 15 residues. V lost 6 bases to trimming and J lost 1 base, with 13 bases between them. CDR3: CASRAYQGAKNIQYF. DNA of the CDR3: TGTGCCAGCAGAGCCTACCAAGGGGCCAAAAACATTCAGTACTTC.

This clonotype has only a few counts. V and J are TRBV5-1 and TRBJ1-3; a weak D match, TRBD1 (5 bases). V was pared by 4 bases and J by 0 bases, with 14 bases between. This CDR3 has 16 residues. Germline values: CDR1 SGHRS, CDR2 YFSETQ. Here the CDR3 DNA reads TGCGCCAGCAGCCCCCAGGGTGCCTTCTCTGGAAACACCATATATTTT. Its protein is CASSPQGAFSGNTIYF.

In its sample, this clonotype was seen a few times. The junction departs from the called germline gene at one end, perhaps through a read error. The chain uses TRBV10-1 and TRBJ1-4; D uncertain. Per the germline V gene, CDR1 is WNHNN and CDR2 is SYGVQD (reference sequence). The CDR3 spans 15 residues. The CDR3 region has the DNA TGCGCCAGCAGTGAAGGGATTGCAACTAATGGAAAACTGTTTTTT. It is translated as CASSEGIATNGKLFF.

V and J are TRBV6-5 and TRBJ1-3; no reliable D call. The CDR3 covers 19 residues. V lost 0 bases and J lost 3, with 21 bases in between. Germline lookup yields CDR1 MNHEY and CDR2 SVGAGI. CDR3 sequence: CASSYSFQKQRGFGNTIYF. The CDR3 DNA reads TGTGCCAGCAGTTACTCGTTTCAAAAACAGCGAGGGTTTGGAAACACCATATATTTT.

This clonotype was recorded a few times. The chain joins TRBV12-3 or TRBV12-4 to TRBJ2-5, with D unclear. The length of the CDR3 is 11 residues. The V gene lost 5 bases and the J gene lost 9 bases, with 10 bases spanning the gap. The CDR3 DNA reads TGTGCCAGCAGTACCAACGGCGCCCAGTACTTC. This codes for CASSTNGAQYF.

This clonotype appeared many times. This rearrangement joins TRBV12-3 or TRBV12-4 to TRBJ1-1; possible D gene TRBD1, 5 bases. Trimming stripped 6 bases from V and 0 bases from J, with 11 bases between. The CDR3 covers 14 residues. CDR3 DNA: TGTGCCAGCAGCTTGGGACGGTTGAACACTGAAGCTTTCTTT. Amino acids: CASSLGRLNTEAFF.